Shown below are 21 T cell receptor beta chains from a single sample sequenced in a study of blood T cells in healthy people across ages. A J-beta primer mix and a sample-barcoded 5' primer were used in a second PCR of about 7 to 12 cycles. Using its own MiXCR run on the 5' RACE reads, TCRdb lists one record per CDR3 protein. The sample contains about 670,000 distinct CDR3 sequences, roughly two fifths of which appear only once. Material: blood. Receptor source: a man aged 80 or over in good health.

This clonotype showed up many times. The chain is built from TRBV29-1 and TRBJ2-7; unclear D gene. The length of the CDR3 is 12 residues. V was cut by 8 bases and J by 1 base, with 12 bases left in between. Germline V lookup: CDR1 SQVTM, CDR2 ANQGSEA. CDR3 loop: CSILILSYEQYF. The CDR3 nucleotides read TGCAGCATTTTGATACTATCCTACGAGCAGTACTTC.

The V and J genes are TRBV7-6 and TRBJ2-7, with a weak D call TRBD2 (5 bases). Near its end, the DNA agrees better with TRBJ2-5, so the J call may be wrong. The CDR3 has 12 residues. CDR1 is SGHVS and CDR2 is FNYEAQ in the germline V gene. The DNA for the CDR3 is TGTGCCAGCAGCCCTCATGAGGGGACCCAGTACTTC. This gives the protein CASSPHEGTQYF.

On this clonotype: Possible read error: a much larger clone is one base away. V usage is TRBV3-1 and J usage is TRBJ2-3; 13 bases line up with TRBD2. CDR3 length: 16 residues. Trimming took 2 bases from V and 9 from J; bases not matched to a gene: 8. Germline assignment: CDR1 LGHDT and CDR2 YNNKEL (reference sequence). The DNA of the CDR3 is TGTGCCAGCAGCCAACCGGGACTAGCGGGGAGGGAGACGCAGTATTTT. Translating gives CASSQPGLAGRETQYF.

This chain connects TRBV7-2 to TRBJ2-3, with 10 positions matching TRBD2. Germline CDR1 is SGHTA and CDR2 is FQGNSA. V lost 0 bases to trimming and J lost 4 bases; unmatched junction nucleotides: 7. This CDR3 has 17 residues. In DNA, the CDR3 is TGTGCCAGCAGCTTAGCTAGCGGGGGGTGGGGGCCAGATACGCAGTATTTT. Residues: CASSLASGGWGPDTQYF.

This clonotype has ten or more counts. The chain is built from TRBV20-1 and TRBJ2-3; perhaps TRBD2 as D (5 bases). CDR1 is DFQATT, CDR2 SNEGSKA, per germline (reference sequence). This CDR3 is built from 14 residues. V dropped 6 bases and J dropped 6 bases, with 19 bases sitting between them. The CDR3 sequence is CSASGGAQRDTQYF. DNA of the CDR3: TGCAGTGCCTCGGGCGGCGCCCAGCGGGATACGCAGTATTTT.

V and J are TRBV20-1 and TRBJ2-4, with TRBD2 identical over 11 bases. Germline CDR1 and CDR2: DFQATT and SNEGSKA (reference sequence). The CDR3 sequence is 17 residues long. The trim removed 8 bases at V and 3 bases at J, leaving 15 bases unmatched. CDR3 coding DNA: TGCAGTTATGTAGCGGGAGGGGTGTTCATAGACAAAAACATTCAGTACTTC. Encoded protein: CSYVAGGVFIDKNIQYF.

The V gene is TRBV27, the J gene TRBJ2-3; 10 nucleotides agree with TRBD1. Germline V gives CDR1 MNHEY, CDR2 SMNVEV (reference sequence). This CDR3 has 16 amino acids. V lost 3 bases and J lost 0; bases outside the gene matches: 3. DNA of the CDR3: TGTGCCAGCAGTTTGACAGGGGGCCGAAGCACAGATACGCAGTATTTT. Translation gives CASSLTGGRSTDTQYF.

The chain couples TRBV12-3 or TRBV12-4 to TRBJ2-7; D gene ambiguous. The end of the DNA fits TRBJ2-5 better, so the J call may be wrong. This CDR3 has 12 amino acids. CDR3 region: CASSFSKETQYF. The CDR3 DNA follows: TGTGCCAGCAGTTTTTCTAAGGAGACCCAGTACTTC.

For the CDR3, the DNA is TGTGCCAGCGGCGATCCCAGGGGGCGAGGCTATGGCTACACCTTC. It codes for CASGDPRGRGYGYTF. This rearrangement joins TRBV6-2 or TRBV6-3 to TRBJ1-2, with 8 bases matching TRBD1. Germline lookup yields CDR1 MNHEY and CDR2 SVGEGT. This CDR3 contains 15 residues. The junction had 12 bases not matched to a gene; V was cut back by 8 bases and J by 4 bases.

This clonotype was found a few times. The J gene is TRBJ2-1, the V gene TRBV27; tentative D call: TRBD2 (7 bases). The CDR3 spans 15 residues. Trimming pared 5 bases from V and 0 bases from J, leaving 11 bases between. Germline CDR1 reads MNHEY; CDR2 reads SMNVEV (reference sequence). In DNA form, the CDR3 reads TGTGCCAGCAGTGGGGCGGGGGCCTCCTACAATGAGCAGTTCTTC. This encodes CASSGAGASYNEQFF.

V usage is TRBV4-1 and J usage is TRBJ2-1; the D gene is possibly TRBD2 (5 bases). The CDR3 is made up of 17 amino acids. Trimming cost V 0 bases and J 1 base, with 13 bases left between them. Per the germline V gene, CDR1 is MGHRA and CDR2 is YSYEKL. The CDR3 sequence: CASSQDVAPGSYNEQFF. CDR3 bases: TGCGCCAGCAGCCAAGACGTAGCTCCGGGATCCTACAATGAGCAGTTCTTC.

This chain connects TRBV7-9 to TRBJ2-2; TRBD2 aligns across 11 bases. The CDR3 extends over 19 amino acids. V lost 5 bases, J lost 3 bases, and 14 bases stayed unmatched. Germline CDR1 reads SEHNR; CDR2 reads FQNEAQ (reference sequence). The CDR3: CASSEIPTSGSWYTGELFF. The CDR3 DNA follows: TGTGCCAGCAGCGAAATCCCTACTAGCGGGAGTTGGTACACCGGGGAGCTGTTTTTT.

The J gene is TRBJ2-3, the V gene TRBV6-6, with 11 bases lining up with TRBD2. V trimming: 7 bases; J trimming: 0 bases; junction bases outside the gene matches: 6. This CDR3 has 16 residues. Germline V gene lookup returns CDR1 MNHNY and CDR2 SVGAGI (reference sequence). CDR3 loop: CASISGRAMSTDTQYF. The CDR3 coding sequence is TGTGCCAGCATTAGCGGGAGGGCCATGAGCACAGATACGCAGTATTTT.

A note on this clonotype: One end of the junction is discordant with germline, which a read error may explain. The chain uses TRBV28 and TRBJ1-4, with D maybe TRBD1 (5 bases). The CDR3 contains 16 residues. Looked up from germline, CDR1 is MDHEN and CDR2 is SYDVKM. The CDR3 sequence is CASSPPRGRTSEKLFF. The CDR3 nucleotides are TGTGCCAGCAGTCCCCCTCGGGGCCGTACTAGTGAAAAACTGTTTTTT.

This clonotype is judged medium-sized. This could be a read error, since a much larger clone is one nucleotide away. The rearrangement uses TRBV6-1 and TRBJ2-7; possibly TRBD2 for D (6 bases). Trimming took 6 bases from V and 4 from J, leaving 10 bases between them. The length of the CDR3 is 12 residues. Germline CDR1 MNHNS, CDR2 SASEGT. The CDR3 region has the DNA TGTGCCAGCAGGCGGGGAAGGTACGAGCAGTACTTC. Translated, it gives CASRRGRYEQYF.

This clonotype was seen only a few times. The J gene is TRBJ2-5, the V gene TRBV29-1; D not resolved. Germline-derived CDR1 and CDR2 are SQVTM and ANQGSEA. The CDR3 sequence is 12 residues long. V gave up 4 bases and J gave up 2 bases, with 8 bases separating them. CDR3 bases: TGCAGCGTTGTGGGTCCGCAAGAGACCCAGTACTTC. Its protein is CSVVGPQETQYF.

The rearrangement links TRBV28 to TRBJ2-7, with D perhaps being TRBD1 or TRBD2 (7 bases each). This CDR3 contains 16 residues. Germline-derived CDR1 and CDR2 are MDHEN and SYDVKM. V lost 5 bases and J 5 bases, leaving 22 bases between the germline ends. CDR3 protein: CASSQGGTATGHEQYF. The DNA for the CDR3 is TGTGCCAGCAGTCAGGGGGGGACAGCCACTGGGCACGAGCAGTACTTC.

This clonotype has more than one count but fewer than ten. V usage is TRBV7-6 and J usage is TRBJ2-6; possible D gene TRBD1, 5 bases. The CDR3 runs to 17 residues. V was clipped by 2 bases and J by 1 base, with 12 bases between them. Looked up from germline, CDR1 is SGHVS and CDR2 is FNYEAQ. The CDR3 here is CASSLNPGNSGANVLTF. DNA for the CDR3: TGTGCCAGCAGCTTAAACCCAGGGAATTCTGGGGCCAACGTCCTGACTTTC. Supplemented by reference TRBV7-6 and TRBJ2-6, the full variable domain reads GAGVSQSPRYKVTKRGQDVALRCDPISGHVSLYWYRQALGQGPEFLTYFNYEAQQDKSGLPNDRFSAERPEGSISTLTIQRTEQRDSAMYRCASSLNPGNSGANVLTFGAGSRLTVL.

This clonotype was counted only a few times. The chain has TRBV12-3 or TRBV12-4 and TRBJ2-7, with D uncertain. V lost 5 bases, J lost 7 bases, and 15 bases lay in between. The CDR3 runs to 13 residues. This CDR3 is CASSVGQTNEQYF. CDR3 sequence (DNA): TGTGCCAGCAGTGTAGGGCAAACCAATGAGCAGTACTTC.

This clonotype was seen only a few times. CDR3 DNA sequence: TGCGCCAGCAGCGTGACTAGCGGGAGAAACACCGGGGAGCTGTTTTTT. The encoded protein is CASSVTSGRNTGELFF. J is TRBJ2-2 and V is TRBV5-1; 12 bases line up with TRBD2. With 4 bases clipped from V and 2 bases from J, the junction kept 3 bases outside the gene matches. Per germline, CDR1 SGHRS and CDR2 YFSETQ. The CDR3 runs to 16 residues. The variable domain in full, with the rest retrieved from reference TRBV5-1 and TRBJ2-2, is KAGVTQTPRYLIKTRGQQVTLSCSPISGHRSVSWYQQTPGQGLQFLFEYFSETQRNKGNFPGRFSGRQFSNSRSEMNVSTLELGDSALYLCASSVTSGRNTGELFFGEGSRLTVL.

As concerns this clonotype: With a much larger clone just one base away, this may be a read error. The genes are TRBV5-1 and TRBJ2-1, with a weak D call TRBD2 (5 bases). Between the trimmed V and J ends, which lost 0 bases and 7 bases, there was a span of 11 bases. There are 14 residues in the CDR3. The germline V gene has CDR1 SGHRS and CDR2 YFSETQ. CDR3 protein: CASSLADGVNEQFF. The CDR3, as DNA: TGCGCCAGCAGCTTGGCCGACGGGGTGAATGAGCAGTTCTTC.